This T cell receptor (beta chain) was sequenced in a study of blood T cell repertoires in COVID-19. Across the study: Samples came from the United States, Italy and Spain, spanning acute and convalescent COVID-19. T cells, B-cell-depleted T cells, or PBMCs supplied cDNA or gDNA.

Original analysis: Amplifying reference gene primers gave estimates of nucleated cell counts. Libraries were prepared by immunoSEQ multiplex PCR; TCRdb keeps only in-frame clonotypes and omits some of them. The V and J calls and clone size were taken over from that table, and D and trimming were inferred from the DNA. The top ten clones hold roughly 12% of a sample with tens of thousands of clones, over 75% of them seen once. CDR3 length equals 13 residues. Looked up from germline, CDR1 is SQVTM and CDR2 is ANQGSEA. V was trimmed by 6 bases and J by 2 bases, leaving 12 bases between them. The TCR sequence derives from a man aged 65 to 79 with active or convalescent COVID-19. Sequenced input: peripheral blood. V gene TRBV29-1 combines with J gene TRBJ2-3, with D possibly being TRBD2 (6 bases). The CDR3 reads CSVGLYNTDTQYF. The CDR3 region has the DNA TGCAGCGTGGGACTTTACAACACAGATACGCAGTATTTT.